This T cell receptor (beta chain) is drawn from a study of blood T cells in healthy people across ages. Trimming pared 4 bases from V and 7 bases from J, leaving 7 bases between. Germline-derived CDR1 and CDR2 are SGHTA and FQGNSA. The CDR3 has 11 amino acids. Study results and caveats: Long-lived donors carried more naive CD4+ cells and greater diversity than aged donors.

The table lists this clonotype with a few counts. Its antigen is not known. A second PCR, run for roughly 7 to 12 cycles, used a sample-barcoded 5' primer plus a J-beta primer mix. Every cDNA molecule carried a tag from a template-switch adaptor bearing 12 random nucleotides. TCRdb redid the calling of the 5' RACE reads with MiXCR, one entry per CDR3 protein. The sample lists roughly 900,000 distinct CDR3 sequences, 45% to 50% seen once, with around 15% in the top ten. It was roughly 10 milliliters of peripheral blood that were drawn from each donor. The V call is TRBV7-2, the J call TRBJ1-1; tentatively, D is TRBD1 (5 bases). Sequences were obtained from blood. The clonotype was recovered from a man aged 25-45 years in good health. The CDR3 loop reads CASSWGSEAFF. The CDR3 DNA reads as TGTGCCAGCAGCTGGGGCAGTGAAGCTTTCTTT.